This is a list of T cell receptor beta chains from one sample in a study of OX40 agonist ivuxolimab in advanced cancers. TCRdb keeps only in-frame clones here, not all; method: immunoSEQ multiplex PCR. This sample carries about 25,000 clones, about 86% of them seen once, and the ten largest clones take roughly two fifths. The specimen comprised CD4+ or CD8+ T cells sorted from blood, sampled in a trial of the OX40 agonist ivuxolimab. The receptors originated from an adult with an advanced solid tumor such as melanoma, head and neck, liver or kidney cancer. CDR3s include the opening cysteine and the closing phenylalanine or tryptophan. A D gene is named only where the DNA matches it firmly. A row's size may be missing; if present it is once, few, many or a size class.

>-|TRBV7-7|TRBJ2-7|15|-
CASSPRMGISYEQYF
TGTGCTAGCAGCCCCCGAATGGGGATCTCCTACGAGCAGTACTTC
>-|TRBV21-1|TRBJ2-7|15|-
CASSTSQQGAGEQYF
TGTGCCAGCAGCACGTCCCAACAGGGGGCCGGCGAGCAGTACTTC
>-|TRBV2|TRBJ1-2|14|-
CASSDPGQGSGYTF
TGTGCCAGCAGTGATCCGGGGCAGGGCTCTGGCTACACCTTC
>TRBD2|TRBV9|TRBJ2-1|15|-
CASSEAGGTYNEQFF
TGTGCCAGCAGCGAAGCGGGGGGAACCTACAATGAGCAGTTCTTC
>-|TRBV7-7|TRBJ1-5|16|-
CAKFVGSPTPNQPQHF
TGTGCCAAATTTGTAGGCAGCCCGACCCCCAATCAGCCCCAGCATTTT
>TRBD1|TRBV28|TRBJ2-7|16|-
CASSSIWDRASYEQYF
TGTGCCAGCAGTTCCATTTGGGACAGGGCCTCCTACGAGCAGTACTTC
>-|TRBV9|TRBJ2-1|11|-
CASSRDYEQFF
TGTGCCAGCAGCCGGGACTATGAGCAGTTCTTC
>-|TRBV5-5|TRBJ2-5|13|once
CASSPSYQETQYF
TGTGCCAGCAGCCCCTCGTACCAAGAGACCCAGTACTTC
>-|TRBV19|TRBJ1-5|17|once
CASSIGVGVYSNQPQHF
TGTGCCAGTAGTATAGGTGTAGGGGTTTATAGCAATCAGCCCCAGCATTTT
>-|TRBV7-9|TRBJ2-4|14|-
CASSLLPAKNIQYF
TGTGCCAGCAGCTTGTTGCCAGCCAAAAACATTCAGTACTTC
>TRBD2|TRBV11-2|TRBJ2-7|15|-
CASSLVALAGDEQYF
TGTGCCAGCAGCTTAGTTGCACTAGCGGGAGATGAGCAGTACTTC
>TRBD2|TRBV5-3|TRBJ2-3|19|once
CARSLGTSGNPPPRDTQYF
TGTGCCAGAAGCTTGGGGACTAGCGGGAACCCCCCACCTCGAGATACGCAGTATTTT
>-|TRBV28|TRBJ1-5|16|-
CASSYDFSGGNQPQHF
TGTGCCAGCAGCTACGACTTTTCGGGGGGCAATCAGCCCCAGCATTTT
>-|TRBV5-1|TRBJ2-7|15|-
CASSLGQGGPYEQYF
TGCGCCAGCAGCTTGGGTCAGGGGGGACCCTACGAGCAGTACTTC
>-|TRBV5-1|TRBJ1-2|14|-
CASSLMGGAKGYTF
TGCGCCAGCAGCTTGATGGGGGGCGCAAAAGGCTACACCTTC
>-|TRBV9|TRBJ2-7|13|-
CASSPGTSWEQYF
TGTGCCAGCAGCCCTGGAACCTCCTGGGAGCAGTACTTC
>TRBD2|TRBV9|TRBJ2-5|15|-
CASSGWGGYQETQYF
TGTGCCAGCAGCGGCTGGGGGGGGTACCAAGAGACCCAGTACTTC
>-|TRBV27|TRBJ2-7|11|-
CASGTTYEQYF
TGTGCCAGCGGGACAACCTACGAGCAGTACTTC
>-|TRBV6-5|TRBJ2-7|12|-
CASGGTSYEQYF
TGTGCCAGCGGGGGTACCAGCTACGAGCAGTACTTC
>-|TRBV11-2|TRBJ2-7|14|-
CASSDRLESHEQYF
TGTGCCAGCTCCGACAGGCTAGAATCACACGAGCAGTACTTC
>TRBD1|TRBV15|TRBJ1-1|14|-
CATSNRDRGTEAFF
TGTGCCACCAGCAACCGGGACAGGGGGACTGAAGCTTTCTTT
>-|TRBV19|TRBJ2-1|16|-
CASSSLTEEAYNEQFF
TGTGCCAGTAGTTCCCTGACAGAAGAAGCCTACAATGAGCAGTTCTTC
>-|TRBV9|TRBJ1-1|13|-
CASSVQGNTEAFF
TGTGCCAGCAGCGTCCAAGGGAACACTGAAGCTTTCTTT
>-|TRBV28|TRBJ2-5|11|-
CARVGGETQYF
TGTGCCAGGGTGGGAGGTGAGACCCAGTACTTC
>-|TRBV28|TRBJ2-7|13|-
CGSSPVGVYEQYF
TGTGGCAGCAGCCCAGTGGGGGTCTACGAGCAGTACTTC
>-|TRBV6-6|TRBJ1-4|15|-
CASSFTGTVNEKLFF
TGTGCCAGCAGCTTCACCGGGACGGTTAATGAAAAACTGTTTTTT
>TRBD1|TRBV19|TRBJ1-5|15|few
CASSIGGQSNQPQHF
TGTGCCAGTAGTATAGGGGGACAGAGTAATCAGCCCCAGCATTTT
>-|TRBV6-5|TRBJ1-4|16|-
CASSYSQAATNEKLFF
TGTGCCAGCAGTTACTCGCAGGCCGCAACTAATGAAAAACTGTTTTTT
>-|TRBV2|TRBJ2-7|14|-
CASSYGGGGYEQYF
TGTGCCAGCAGTTACGGAGGGGGGGGCTACGAGCAGTACTTC
>-|TRBV27|TRBJ1-2|13|-
CASSPRGGYGYTF
TGTGCCAGCAGCCCCAGGGGTGGGTATGGCTACACCTTC
>-|TRBV4-1|TRBJ2-5|14|-
CASSQGPLGETQYF
TGCGCCAGCAGCCAAGGGCCCCTAGGGGAGACCCAGTACTTC
>-|TRBV6-4|TRBJ2-2|14|once
CASSETGDTGELFF
TGTGCCAGCAGTGAGACAGGAGACACCGGGGAGCTGTTTTTT
>-|TRBV29-1|TRBJ1-2|12|-
CSVGGFGYGYTF
TGCAGCGTTGGGGGTTTTGGCTATGGCTACACCTTC
>TRBD1|TRBV9|TRBJ1-1|15|-
CASSFRDSPYTEAFF
TGTGCCAGCAGCTTCCGGGACAGTCCTTACACTGAAGCTTTCTTT
>-|TRBV25-1|TRBJ2-2|15|once
CASSDLESNTGELFF
TGTGCCAGCAGTGACCTCGAATCGAACACCGGGGAGCTGTTTTTT
>-|TRBV19|TRBJ1-5|15|-
CASSIGGASNQPQHF
TGTGCCAGTAGTATAGGGGGGGCTAGCAATCAGCCCCAGCATTTT
>TRBD1|TRBV27|TRBJ2-1|16|-
CASSLPGTEKYNEQFF
TGTGCCAGCAGTCTGCCCGGGACAGAAAAATACAATGAGCAGTTCTTC
>TRBD1|TRBV7-6|TRBJ2-3|15|-
CASSFGTGSTDTQYF
TGTGCCAGCAGCTTTGGGACAGGGAGCACAGATACGCAGTATTTT
>TRBD2|TRBV19|TRBJ2-1|15|-
CASTLLAGVNNEQFF
TGTGCCAGTACTCTCCTAGCGGGGGTGAACAATGAGCAGTTCTTC
>-|TRBV5-6|TRBJ2-7|13|-
CASSAGAHYEQYF
TGTGCCAGCAGTGCCGGGGCACATTACGAGCAGTACTTC
>-|TRBV5-3|TRBJ2-7|13|few
CASSPPLSYEQYF
TGTGCCAGCAGCCCCCCACTGTCCTACGAGCAGTACTTC
>TRBD2|TRBV28|TRBJ2-7|20|once
CASSNSGTSGRALRLYEQYF
TGTGCCAGCAGTAATTCCGGGACTAGCGGGAGGGCCCTAAGACTCTACGAGCAGTACTTC
>TRBD1|TRBV19|TRBJ1-5|18|-
CASSYPGTGSYSNQPQHF
TGTGCCAGTAGTTACCCCGGGACAGGCTCGTATAGCAATCAGCCCCAGCATTTT
>-|TRBV19|TRBJ2-7|13|-
CASRPTGTYEQYF
TGTGCCAGCCGCCCGACGGGGACGTACGAGCAGTACTTC
>-|TRBV4-1|TRBJ2-7|13|-
CASSQDGGYEQYF
TGCGCCAGCAGCCAAGACGGGGGCTACGAGCAGTACTTC
>-|TRBV4-2|TRBJ2-1|12|-
CASSSGVDEQFF
TGTGCCAGCAGCTCAGGGGTGGATGAGCAGTTCTTC
>TRBD2|TRBV7-9|TRBJ2-1|15|-
CASSLLAGGGNEQFF
TGTGCCAGCAGCCTTCTGGCGGGGGGAGGGAATGAGCAGTTCTTC
>-|TRBV29-1|TRBJ2-3|12|once
CSVDRRTDTQYF
TGCAGCGTTGACCGACGCACAGATACGCAGTATTTT
>-|TRBV6-5|TRBJ2-1|15|-
CASSYNRDAYNEQFF
TGTGCCAGCAGTTACAATCGTGATGCCTACAATGAGCAGTTCTTC
>TRBD2|TRBV27|TRBJ2-3|15|-
CASRVSLSIAGTQYF
TGTGCCAGCAGGGTTTCCCTCTCTATAGCGGGTACGCAGTATTTT